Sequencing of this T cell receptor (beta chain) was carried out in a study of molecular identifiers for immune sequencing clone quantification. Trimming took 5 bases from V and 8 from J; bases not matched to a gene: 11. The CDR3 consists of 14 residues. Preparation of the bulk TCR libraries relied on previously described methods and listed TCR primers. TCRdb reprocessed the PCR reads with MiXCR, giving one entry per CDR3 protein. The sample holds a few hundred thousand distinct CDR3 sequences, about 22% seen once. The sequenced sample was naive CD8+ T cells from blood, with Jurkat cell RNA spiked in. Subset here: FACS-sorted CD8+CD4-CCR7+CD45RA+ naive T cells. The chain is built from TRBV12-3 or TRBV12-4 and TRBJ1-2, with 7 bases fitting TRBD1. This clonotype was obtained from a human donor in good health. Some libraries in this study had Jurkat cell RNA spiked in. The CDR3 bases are TGTGCCAGCAGTCCAGGACAGGATCTGAGGGGCTACACCTTC. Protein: CASSPGQDLRGYTF.